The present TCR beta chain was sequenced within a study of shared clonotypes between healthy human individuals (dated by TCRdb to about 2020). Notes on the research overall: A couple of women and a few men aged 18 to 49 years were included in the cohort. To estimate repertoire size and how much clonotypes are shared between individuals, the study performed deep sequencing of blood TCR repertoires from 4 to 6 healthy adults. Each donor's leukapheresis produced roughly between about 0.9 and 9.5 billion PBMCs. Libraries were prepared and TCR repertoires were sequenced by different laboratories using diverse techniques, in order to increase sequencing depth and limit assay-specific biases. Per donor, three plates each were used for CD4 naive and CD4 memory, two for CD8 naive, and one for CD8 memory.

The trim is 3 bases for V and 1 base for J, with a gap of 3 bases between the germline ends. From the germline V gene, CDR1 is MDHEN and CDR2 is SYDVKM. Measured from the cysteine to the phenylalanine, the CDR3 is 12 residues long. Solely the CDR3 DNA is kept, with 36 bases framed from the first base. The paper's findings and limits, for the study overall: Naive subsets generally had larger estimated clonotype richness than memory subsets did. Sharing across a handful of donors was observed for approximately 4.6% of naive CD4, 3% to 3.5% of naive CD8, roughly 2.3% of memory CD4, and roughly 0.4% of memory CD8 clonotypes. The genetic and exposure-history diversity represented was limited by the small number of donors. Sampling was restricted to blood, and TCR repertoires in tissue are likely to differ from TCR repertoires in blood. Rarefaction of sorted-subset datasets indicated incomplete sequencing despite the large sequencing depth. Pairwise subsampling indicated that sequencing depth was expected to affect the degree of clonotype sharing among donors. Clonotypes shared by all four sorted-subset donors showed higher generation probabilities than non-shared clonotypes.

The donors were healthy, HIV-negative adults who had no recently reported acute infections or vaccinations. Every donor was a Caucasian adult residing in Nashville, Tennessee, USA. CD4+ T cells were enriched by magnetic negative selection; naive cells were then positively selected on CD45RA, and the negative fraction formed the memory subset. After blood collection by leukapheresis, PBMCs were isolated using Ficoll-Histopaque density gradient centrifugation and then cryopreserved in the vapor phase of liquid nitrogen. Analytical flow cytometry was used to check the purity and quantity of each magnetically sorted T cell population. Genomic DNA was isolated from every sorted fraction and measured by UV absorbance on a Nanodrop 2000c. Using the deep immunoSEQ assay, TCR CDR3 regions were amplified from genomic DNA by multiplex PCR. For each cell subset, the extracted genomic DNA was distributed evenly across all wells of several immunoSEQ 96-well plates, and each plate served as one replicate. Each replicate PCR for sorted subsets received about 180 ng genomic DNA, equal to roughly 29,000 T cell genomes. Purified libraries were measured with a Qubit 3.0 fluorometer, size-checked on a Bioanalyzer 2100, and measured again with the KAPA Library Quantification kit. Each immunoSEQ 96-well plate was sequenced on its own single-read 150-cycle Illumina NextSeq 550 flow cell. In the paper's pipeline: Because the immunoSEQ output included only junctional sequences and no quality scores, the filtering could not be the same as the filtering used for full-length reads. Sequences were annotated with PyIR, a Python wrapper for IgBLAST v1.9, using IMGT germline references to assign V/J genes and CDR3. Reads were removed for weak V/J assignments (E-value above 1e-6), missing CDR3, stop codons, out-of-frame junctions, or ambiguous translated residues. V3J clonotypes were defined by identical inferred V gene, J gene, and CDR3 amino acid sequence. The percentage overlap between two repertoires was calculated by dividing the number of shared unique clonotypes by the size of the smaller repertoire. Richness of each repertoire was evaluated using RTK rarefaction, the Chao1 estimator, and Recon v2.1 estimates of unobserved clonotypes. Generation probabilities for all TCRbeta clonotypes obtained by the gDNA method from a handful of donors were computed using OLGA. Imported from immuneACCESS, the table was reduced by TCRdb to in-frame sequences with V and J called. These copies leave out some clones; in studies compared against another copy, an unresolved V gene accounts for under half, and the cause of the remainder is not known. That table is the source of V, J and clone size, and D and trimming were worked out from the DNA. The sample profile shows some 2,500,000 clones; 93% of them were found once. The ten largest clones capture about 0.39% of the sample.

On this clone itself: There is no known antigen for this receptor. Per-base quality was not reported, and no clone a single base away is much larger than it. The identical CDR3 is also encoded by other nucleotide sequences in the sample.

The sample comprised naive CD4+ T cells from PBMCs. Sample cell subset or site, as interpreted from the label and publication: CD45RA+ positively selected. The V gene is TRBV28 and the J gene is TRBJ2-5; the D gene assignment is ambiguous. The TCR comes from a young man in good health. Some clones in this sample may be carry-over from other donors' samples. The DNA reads TGTGCCAGCAGTTTCTTCCAAGAGACCCAGTACTTC. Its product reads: CASSFFQETQYF.